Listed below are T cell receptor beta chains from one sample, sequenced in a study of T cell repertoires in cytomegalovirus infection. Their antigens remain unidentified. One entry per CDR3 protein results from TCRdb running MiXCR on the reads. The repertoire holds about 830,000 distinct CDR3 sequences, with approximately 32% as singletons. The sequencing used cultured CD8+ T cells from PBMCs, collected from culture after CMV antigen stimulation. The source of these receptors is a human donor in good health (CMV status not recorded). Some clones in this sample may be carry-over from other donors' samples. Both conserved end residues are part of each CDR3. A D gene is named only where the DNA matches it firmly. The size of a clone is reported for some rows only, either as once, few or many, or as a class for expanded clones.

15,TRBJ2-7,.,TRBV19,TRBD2,CASSIDPAGDYEQYF,TGTGCCAGTAGTATAGATCCAGCGGGGGACTACGAGCAGTACTTC
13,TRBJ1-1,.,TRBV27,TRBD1,CASSSPLDREAFF,TGTGCCAGCAGTTCCCCCTTGGACAGGGAAGCTTTCTTT
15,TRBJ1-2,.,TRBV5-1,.,CASSETGRNWYGYTF,TGCGCCAGCAGCGAAACAGGTCGGAATTGGTATGGCTACACCTTC
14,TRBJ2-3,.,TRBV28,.,CASSFGEYTDTQYF,TGTGCCAGCAGTTTCGGGGAGTACACAGATACGCAGTATTTT
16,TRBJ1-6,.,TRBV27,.,CASRLSQGSYNSPLHF,TGTGCCAGCAGGCTATCTCAGGGTTCCTATAATTCACCCCTCCACTTT
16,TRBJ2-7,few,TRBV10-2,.,CASSESVEAEAYEQYF,TGCGCCAGCAGTGAGTCGGTCGAGGCAGAGGCCTACGAGCAGTACTTC
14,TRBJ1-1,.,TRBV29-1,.,CSVRELRMNTEAFF,TGCAGCGTGAGGGAGCTGCGAATGAACACTGAAGCTTTCTTT
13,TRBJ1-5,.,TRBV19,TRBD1,CASKNRGRQPQHF,TGTGCCAGTAAAAACAGGGGCAGACAGCCCCAGCATTTT
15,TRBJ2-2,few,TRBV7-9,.,CASSPTDPNTGELFF,TGTGCCAGCAGTCCGACAGACCCGAACACCGGGGAGCTGTTTTTT
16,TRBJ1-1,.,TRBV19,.,CASSTMRAGLNTEAFF,TGTGCCAGTAGTACCATGAGGGCAGGACTGAACACTGAAGCTTTCTTT
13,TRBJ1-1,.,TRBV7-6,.,CASRGVPDTEAFF,TGTGCCAGCAGAGGGGTCCCGGACACTGAAGCTTTCTTT
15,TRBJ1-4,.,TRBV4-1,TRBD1,CASSQDGQGREKLFF,TGCGCCAGCAGCCAAGATGGACAGGGGAGAGAGAAACTGTTTTTT
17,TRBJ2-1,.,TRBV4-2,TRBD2,CASSQGGPGTRGYEQFF,TGTGCCAGCAGCCAAGGAGGTCCCGGGACTAGAGGTTATGAGCAGTTCTTC
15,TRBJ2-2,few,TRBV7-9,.,CASSGRTANTGELFF,TGTGCCAGCAGCGGCCGGACAGCGAACACCGGGGAGCTGTTTTTT
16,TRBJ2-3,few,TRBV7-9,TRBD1,CASSPPGQPSTDTQYF,TGTGCCAGCAGCCCCCCGGGACAGCCTAGCACAGATACGCAGTATTTT
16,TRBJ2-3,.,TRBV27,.,CASSSTRGASTDTQYF,TGTGCCAGCAGTTCGACACGGGGGGCTAGCACAGATACGCAGTATTTT
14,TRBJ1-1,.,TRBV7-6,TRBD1,CASRSKGAGTEAFF,TGTGCCAGCAGATCTAAGGGGGCAGGCACTGAAGCTTTCTTT
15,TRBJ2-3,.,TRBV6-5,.,CASSLRGLTGDTQYF,TGTGCCAGCAGTTTGCGGGGGCTTACGGGAGATACGCAGTATTTT
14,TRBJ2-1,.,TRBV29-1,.,CSVDPGGVYYEQFF,TGCAGCGTTGACCCAGGGGGGGTCTACTATGAGCAGTTCTTC
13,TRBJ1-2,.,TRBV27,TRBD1,CAGRGEGAYGYTF,TGTGCCGGCAGGGGAGAGGGGGCCTATGGCTACACCTTC
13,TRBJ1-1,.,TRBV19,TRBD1,CATKDREDTEAFF,TGTGCCACCAAGGACAGGGAAGACACTGAAGCTTTCTTT
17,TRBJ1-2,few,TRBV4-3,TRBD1,CASSQATGGPSNYGYTF,TGCGCCAGCAGCCAAGCGACAGGGGGACCCTCGAACTATGGCTACACCTTC
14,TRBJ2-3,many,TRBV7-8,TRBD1,CASSPEGGPDTQYF,TGTGCCAGCAGCCCCGAAGGGGGCCCAGATACGCAGTATTTT
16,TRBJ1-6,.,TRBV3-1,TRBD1,CASSQEQGADNSPLHF,TGTGCCAGCAGCCAAGAACAGGGGGCCGATAATTCACCCCTCCACTTT
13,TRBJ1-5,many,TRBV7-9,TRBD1,CASKGQGNQPQHF,TGTGCCAGCAAAGGACAGGGGAATCAGCCCCAGCATTTT
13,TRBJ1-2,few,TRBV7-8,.,CASSLGQPYGYTF,TGTGCCAGCAGCTTAGGTCAGCCGTATGGCTACACCTTC
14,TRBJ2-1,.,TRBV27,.,CASSPRGGVNEQFF,TGTGCCAGCAGCCCCAGGGGAGGGGTGAATGAGCAGTTCTTC
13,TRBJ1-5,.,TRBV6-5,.,CASSYWSGEAQHF,TGTGCCAGCAGTTACTGGTCAGGGGAGGCCCAGCATTTT
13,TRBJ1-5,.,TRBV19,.,CASTQGPNQPQHF,TGTGCCAGTACCCAGGGCCCCAATCAGCCCCAGCATTTT
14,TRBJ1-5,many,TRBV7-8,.,CASSLGSRNQPQHF,TGTGCCAGCAGCTTAGGCTCAAGAAATCAGCCCCAGCATTTT
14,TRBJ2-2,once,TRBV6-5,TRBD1,CASSRTGEGGELFF,TGTGCCAGCAGTCGGACAGGGGAGGGCGGGGAGCTGTTTTTT
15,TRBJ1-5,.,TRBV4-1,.,CASSQDTIPSRPQHF,TGCGCCAGCAGCCAAGATACAATTCCAAGTCGACCCCAGCATTTT
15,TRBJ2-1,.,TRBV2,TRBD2,CASRPTSGWPNEQFF,TGTGCCAGCAGGCCTACTAGCGGGTGGCCCAATGAGCAGTTCTTC